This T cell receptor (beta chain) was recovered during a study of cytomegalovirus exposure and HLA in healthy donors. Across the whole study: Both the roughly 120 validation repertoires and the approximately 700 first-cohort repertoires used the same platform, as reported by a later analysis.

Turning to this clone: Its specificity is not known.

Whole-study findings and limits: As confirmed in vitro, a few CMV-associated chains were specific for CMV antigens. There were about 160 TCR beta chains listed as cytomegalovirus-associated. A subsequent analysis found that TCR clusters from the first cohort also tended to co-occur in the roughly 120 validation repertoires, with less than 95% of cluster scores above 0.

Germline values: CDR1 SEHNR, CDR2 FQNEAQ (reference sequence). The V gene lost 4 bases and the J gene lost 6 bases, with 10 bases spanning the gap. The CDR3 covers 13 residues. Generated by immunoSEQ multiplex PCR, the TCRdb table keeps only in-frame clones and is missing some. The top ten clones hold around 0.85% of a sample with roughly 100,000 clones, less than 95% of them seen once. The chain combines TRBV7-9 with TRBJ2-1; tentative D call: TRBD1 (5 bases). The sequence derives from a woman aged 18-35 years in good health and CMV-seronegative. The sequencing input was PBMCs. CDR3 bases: TGTGCCAGCAGCTGGGGCGCTGGCAATGAGCAGTTCTTC. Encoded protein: CASSWGAGNEQFF.